The 28 T cell receptor beta chains presented below share a single source sample, sequenced in a study of metastatic and nonmetastatic thyroid tumors. Treatment of any kind had been given to no patient before thyroid surgery. TCRdb reanalyzed the PCR reads with MiXCR. The sample consists of roughly 15,000 clones, about a quarter of them appearing once. Sequencing was done on a sample of tumor tissue. The source of these receptors is a female donor with papillary thyroid cancer or a benign thyroid nodule (not recorded which). Some clones in this sample may be carry-over from other donors' samples.

This clone was counted between two and nine times. The chain combines TRBV30 with TRBJ2-7; 10 nucleotides agree with TRBD1. The CDR3 loop spans 11 amino acids. The ends lost 7 bases at V and 7 bases at J; junction bases unmatched: 4. The germline V gene encodes CDR1 GTSNPN and CDR2 SVGIG (reference sequence). The CDR3 DNA reads as TGTGCCTTAGGACAGGGGGGTGAGCAGTACTTC. Translation gives CALGQGGEQYF.

The chain recombines TRBV2 with TRBJ2-7, with D possibly matching TRBD2 (5 bases). Germline CDR1 is SNHLY and CDR2 is FYNNEI. The CDR3 has 12 residues. Trimming left V 5 bases short and J 3 bases short, with 8 bases between. The CDR3 region has the DNA TGTGCCAGCAGTCTCGACTACTACGAGCAGTACTTC. Translated: CASSLDYYEQYF.

The sample holds many counts of this clone. The sample contains more than one DNA sequence encoding this CDR3. The chain couples TRBV20-1 to TRBJ2-5; 7 nucleotides match TRBD2. CDR1 is DFQATT and CDR2 is SNEGSKA in the germline V gene (reference sequence). This CDR3 has 11 amino acids. The V segment lost 6 bases and the J segment 5 bases; nucleotides outside the gene matches: 3. DNA of the CDR3: TGCAGTGCCCTGGGGGGGGAGACCCAGTACTTC. Residues: CSALGGETQYF.

This clone has at least ten counts. The rearrangement links TRBV4-2 to TRBJ2-5, with D perhaps TRBD1 (6 bases). The V end lost 4 bases, the J end lost 1 base, and 10 bases lay between the germline ends. Germline values: CDR1 LGHNA, CDR2 YNFKEQ. The CDR3 sequence is 14 residues long. This chain's CDR3 is CASSPGDLQETQYF. The DNA of the CDR3 is TGTGCCAGCAGCCCAGGGGACCTCCAAGAGACCCAGTACTTC.

This clone has ten or more counts. The gene calls are TRBV9 and TRBJ2-2; no definite D call. The germline CDR1 and CDR2 sequences are SGDLS and YYNGEE. The CDR3 sequence is 14 residues long. V was shortened by 0 bases and J by 7 bases, with 10 bases between the two germline ends. The CDR3 coding sequence is TGTGCCAGCAGCGTAGATCGGGTTTTCGGGGAGCTGTTTTTT. This encodes CASSVDRVFGELFF.

This clone was recorded a few times. A much larger clone differs by one base, so this may be a read error. The chain employs TRBV15 and TRBJ2-4; D is unresolved. Germline CDR1 LNHNV, CDR2 YYDKDF (reference sequence). The CDR3 runs 14 residues. Trimming stripped 4 bases from V and 0 bases from J, with 7 bases between. The CDR3 region has the DNA TGTGCCACCAGCAAGGGCCCAGCCAAAAACATTCAGTACTTC. Translating it yields CATSKGPAKNIQYF.

By its share, this clone is medium-sized. The chain links TRBV20-1 to TRBJ1-1; D is unclear. The CDR3 loop spans 11 amino acids. Trimming left V 6 bases short and J 11 bases short, with 16 bases between. CDR1 DFQATT and CDR2 SNEGSKA come from the germline V gene (reference sequence). In DNA form, the CDR3 reads TGCAGTGCCCACTCGGGCAAATGGGCTTTCTTT. Its protein is CSAHSGKWAFF.

This clone was observed at least ten times. The gene calls are TRBV7-3 and TRBJ2-7, with TRBD2 identical over 9 bases. Germline CDR1 is SGHTA and CDR2 is FQGTGA. Trimming removed 2 bases from V and 3 bases from J; junction bases left unmatched: 5. CDR3 size: 15 residues. The CDR3 region has the DNA TGTGCCAGCAGCTTATCGGCTAGCGGGATCTACGAGCAGTACTTC. It encodes CASSLSASGIYEQYF. Together with reference TRBV7-3 and TRBJ2-7, the CDR3 gives the full variable domain: GAGVSQTPSNKVTEKGKYVELRCDPISGHTALYWYRQSLGQGPEFLIYFQGTGAADDSGLPNDRFFAVRPEGSVSTLKIQRTERGDSAVYLCASSLSASGIYEQYFGPGTRLTVT.

As for this clone: The junction shows a germline mismatch at one end, possibly a read error. V is TRBV11-2 and J is TRBJ2-6; D unresolved. The CDR3 length is 14 residues. Germline CDR1 and CDR2: SGHAT and FQNNGV. For the CDR3, the DNA is TGTGCCAGCAGCTTAGTCTCTGGGTCCAACGTCCTGACTTTC. It codes for CASSLVSGSNVLTF.

This clone appeared many times. A much larger clone sits a single nucleotide away, making a read error possible. The chain carries TRBV7-8 and TRBJ2-4, with D tentatively TRBD1 (5 bases). V was trimmed by 1 base and J by 2 bases, leaving 12 bases between them. The germline gives CDR1 SGHVS, CDR2 FQNEAQ. This CDR3 contains 16 residues. The CDR3 loop reads CASSLGAGQTKNIQYF. Written as DNA, the CDR3 is TGTGCCAGCAGCTTAGGGGCAGGGCAGACCAAAAACATTCAGTACTTC.

This clone was counted ten times or more. The chain recombines TRBV5-1 with TRBJ2-3; D remains ambiguous. Germline CDR1 SGHRS, CDR2 YFSETQ. Trimming pared 6 bases from V and 6 bases from J, leaving 8 bases between. This CDR3 has 11 residues. The CDR3 DNA is TGCGCCAGCACTCTGGCCGATACGCAGTATTTT. Amino acids: CASTLADTQYF.

In its sample, this clone is medium-sized. V usage is TRBV5-1 and J usage is TRBJ2-1, with D perhaps assigned TRBD1 or TRBD2 (5 bases each). Germline V lookup: CDR1 SGHRS, CDR2 YFSETQ. Trimming pared 4 bases from V and 8 bases from J, leaving 16 bases between. This CDR3 has 14 amino acids. Here the CDR3 reads CASSRWSGGDEQFF. The DNA of the CDR3 is TGCGCCAGCAGCCGATGGAGTGGGGGAGATGAGCAGTTCTTC.

The chain uses TRBV20-1 and TRBJ2-5, with 7 nucleotides matching TRBD2. V dropped 5 bases and J dropped 4; count of bases not matched to a gene: 16. The CDR3 runs 16 residues. Per germline, CDR1 DFQATT and CDR2 SNEGSKA (reference sequence). DNA for the CDR3: TGCAGTGCTCGCGGGGAGGGGCCAAGGGCCCCAGAGACCCAGTACTTC. Protein: CSARGEGPRAPETQYF.

The count of this clone is one. One end of the junction does not line up with germline, which may come from a read error. The genes are TRBV7-8 and TRBJ2-7, with D possibly matching TRBD1 (6 bases). Germline-derived CDR1 and CDR2 are SGHVS and FQNEAQ. The CDR3 has 16 amino acids. The chain's CDR3 is CASSLAHWTEFYDQYF. The CDR3 DNA is TGTGCCAGCAGCTTAGCTCATTGGACAGAATTCTACGACCAGTACTTC.

The chain carries TRBV7-9 and TRBJ2-7, with D hard to call. This CDR3 contains 11 residues. The ends were cut back, 4 bases at V and 7 bases at J, with 8 bases in the middle. Germline V gene lookup returns CDR1 SEHNR and CDR2 FQNEAQ (reference sequence). DNA of the CDR3: TGTGCCAGCAGCTCCATCGGGGAGCAGTACTTC. Residues: CASSSIGEQYF.

Many counts were recorded for this clone. The rearrangement links TRBV7-2 to TRBJ2-5, with a weak D call TRBD1 (6 bases). From germline, CDR1 is SGHTA and CDR2 FQGNSA. V shed 1 base and J shed 5 bases, with 20 bases lying between them. The CDR3 extends over 17 amino acids. This chain's CDR3 is CASSLVAGAGPGETQYF. The DNA for the CDR3 is TGTGCCAGCAGCTTAGTAGCAGGGGCGGGCCCAGGGGAGACCCAGTACTTC.

This clone was seen repeatedly, ten times or more. Other DNA sequences from this sample encode an identical CDR3 as well. J is TRBJ2-3 and V is TRBV20-1, with TRBD2 identical over 7 bases. CDR1 and CDR2 (germline): DFQATT, SNEGSKA (reference sequence). With 5 bases clipped from V and 2 bases from J, the junction kept 7 bases outside the gene matches. The CDR3 totals 14 residues. CDR3 sequence (DNA): TGCAGTGCTCGGGAGGTCCTCAACACAGATACGCAGTATTTT. Amino acids: CSAREVLNTDTQYF.

The V and J genes are TRBV11-2 and TRBJ2-3; 9 nucleotides agree with TRBD2. V was clipped by 6 bases and J by 5 bases; unmatched bases: 15. This CDR3 is built from 17 residues. Germline assignment: CDR1 SGHAT and CDR2 FQNNGV. CDR3 bases: TGTGCCAGCAGTGGGAGATTGCGGGGGGGCCGGGAAGATACGCAGTATTTT. Translating it yields CASSGRLRGGREDTQYF. The variable domain in full, with the rest retrieved from reference TRBV11-2 and TRBJ2-3, is EAGVAQSPRYKIIEKRQSVAFWCNPISGHATLYWYQQILGQGPKLLIQFQNNGVVDDSQLPKDRFSAERLKGVDSTLKIQPAKLEDSAVYLCASSGRLRGGREDTQYFGPGTRLTVL.

By sample fraction, this clone is medium-sized. CDR3 sequence: CASSVDWVTDTQYF. The CDR3 DNA reads as TGTGCCAGCAGCGTGGACTGGGTCACAGATACGCAGTATTTT. The chain joins TRBV9 to TRBJ2-3; D possibly corresponds to TRBD2 (5 bases). Trimming shortened V by 2 bases and J by 2 bases, and 9 bases separated the two germline ends. The CDR3 spans 14 residues. Germline V gives CDR1 SGDLS, CDR2 YYNGEE.

Relative to its sample, this clone is medium-sized. This rearrangement joins TRBV7-6 to TRBJ1-1; D possibly corresponds to TRBD1 (5 bases). The V end was cut by 1 base, the J end by 7 bases, with 10 bases between. The germline V gene has CDR1 SGHVS and CDR2 FNYEAQ. The CDR3 sequence is 13 residues long. CDR3 sequence (DNA): TGTGCCAGCAGCTTAGATGGGGGGAGTGAAGCTTTCTTT. Protein product: CASSLDGGSEAFF.

The rearrangement links TRBV19 to TRBJ1-1; D remains ambiguous. V lost 0 bases and J 2 bases, leaving 13 bases between the germline ends. Germline loops: CDR1 LNHDA, CDR2 SQIVND (reference sequence). The CDR3 contains 16 residues. CDR3: CASSIDRSGTNTEAFF. Here the CDR3 DNA reads TGTGCCAGTAGTATAGATCGGTCAGGAACAAACACTGAAGCTTTCTTT.

In this sample, this clone turned up many times. This specimen includes other DNA sequences encoding the same CDR3. The V and J genes are TRBV14 and TRBJ2-5, with D maybe TRBD2 (5 bases). Germline CDR1 is SGHDN and CDR2 is FVKESK. The V end lost 0 bases, the J end lost 5 bases, and 7 bases lay between the germline ends. The CDR3 totals 13 residues. CDR3 region: CASSQELGETQYF. In nucleotides, the CDR3 is TGTGCCAGCAGCCAAGAACTAGGCGAGACCCAGTACTTC. Full variable domain (missing parts from reference TRBV14 and TRBJ2-5): EAGVTQFPSHSVIEKGQTVTLRCDPISGHDNLYWYRRVMGKEIKFLLHFVKESKQDESGMPNNRFLAERTGGTYSTLKVQPAELEDSGVYFCASSQELGETQYFGPGTRLLVL.

The chain recombines TRBV18 with TRBJ2-7; TRBD1 aligns across 9 bases. Trimming took 5 bases from V and 1 from J; bases not matched to a gene: 6. Germline lookup yields CDR1 KGHSH and CDR2 LQKENI. There are 15 residues in the CDR3. CDR3 region: CASSSRQGGSYEQYF. The CDR3, as DNA: TGTGCCAGCTCATCAAGACAGGGGGGGTCCTACGAGCAGTACTTC.

On this clone itself: At one of its ends the junction is not consistent with the germline gene, which may arise from a read error. The DNA of the CDR3 is TGTGACAGCAGCTTGTGGACTGAAGCTTTCTTT. Amino acids: CDSSLWTEAFF. This chain links TRBV5-1 with TRBJ1-1, with D maybe TRBD1 (5 bases). This CDR3 is 11 amino acids long. In germline, CDR1 is SGHRS, CDR2 YFSETQ.

The J gene is TRBJ2-5, the V gene TRBV15; D is unclear. The J call may be incorrect, as the DNA end agrees better with TRBJ2-1. CDR3 size: 14 residues. The germline CDR1 and CDR2 sequences are LNHNV and YYDKDF (reference sequence). The CDR3 is CATSRSGIEDEQFF. The CDR3 DNA sequence: TGTGCCACCAGCAGATCAGGTATCGAGGATGAGCAGTTCTTC.

This clone has a count of ten or more. The genes are TRBV6-4 and TRBJ1-5, with 9 bases that match TRBD1. Germline lookup yields CDR1 MRHNA and CDR2 SNTAGT. V gave up 7 bases and J gave up 0 bases; unmatched junction bases: 22. The CDR3 has 21 residues. The CDR3 nucleotides read TGTGCCAGCAAGCGGGGACAGGGCGAAGACCTTATCTCTTATAGCAATCAGCCCCAGCATTTT. This sequence encodes CASKRGQGEDLISYSNQPQHF.

This clone showed up many times. This chain links TRBV7-9 with TRBJ2-7; D is unclear. Between the trimmed V and J ends, which lost 6 bases and 3 bases, there was a span of 6 bases. Germline CDR1 and CDR2: SEHNR and FQNEAQ (reference sequence). The CDR3 spans 11 residues. The CDR3: CASSLDYEQYF. For the CDR3, the DNA is TGTGCCAGCAGTCTTGACTACGAGCAGTACTTC.

This clone came up many times. The gene calls are TRBV19 and TRBJ2-7; TRBD2 aligns across 9 bases. Losses at the gene ends were 1 base for V and 7 bases for J; bases not matched to a gene: 8. CDR1 and CDR2 from the germline V gene are LNHDA and SQIVND (reference sequence). The CDR3 extends over 15 amino acids. CDR3 amino acids: CASSIGSGSFEEQYF. CDR3 nucleotides: TGTGCCAGTAGTATAGGTAGCGGGAGTTTTGAGGAGCAGTACTTC.